This TCR beta chain was obtained from a study of cytomegalovirus exposure and HLA in healthy donors. Study results and caveats: The authors assumed roughly uniform sequencing depth across donors for presence/absence analyses. Rare sequences made up most TCRs, while some public TCRs were found in many donors.

With respect to this clone: What it binds is unknown.

The junction had 7 bases not matched to a gene; V was cut back by 1 base and J by 7 bases. Germline assignment: CDR1 SGHTA and CDR2 FQGNSA. The CDR3 runs 15 residues. The PCR was carried out with 60 Vbeta primers and 13 Jbeta primers. Data came from immunoSEQ multiplex PCR; TCRdb stores just in-frame clones and leaves some out. The sample holds about 100,000 clones, about 80% seen once. The TCR originated in a female donor in good health and CMV-seropositive. This sequence joins TRBV7-2 and TRBJ2-1; 7 positions agree with TRBD1. Sequences were obtained from PBMCs. This CDR3 is CASSLDRGRGNEQFF. CDR3 DNA sequence: TGTGCCAGCAGCTTAGACCGCGGCAGGGGGAATGAGCAGTTCTTC.